This T cell receptor beta chain was identified in a study of TIL therapy for anti-PD-1-resistant metastatic lung cancer (dated by TCRdb to 2020 to 2022). For the wider study: Tumors were collected before any PD-1/PD-L1 blockade, after which patients were given nivolumab, and patients who progressed were given lymphodepletion, an infusion of expanded TIL and IL-2. The cohort was predominantly lung adenocarcinoma, with several EGFR-mutant and two ALK-rearranged tumors, and half of patients were current or former smokers. Enrolled patients had a median age of almost 55 years (range about 35-85) and a median tumor PD-L1 proportion score of 4.5% to 6.5%. A median non-synonymous tumor mutation burden of under 1.9 mutations per megabase was determined across the cohort by whole-exome sequencing. Tumor and peripheral blood T cell receptor beta sequencing was used to track clonotypes across tumor, expanded TIL product and serial blood samples.

Cut back by 6 bases and 2 bases, the V and J ends lie 16 bases apart. Reading the germline V gene gives CDR1 SGHAT and CDR2 FQNNGV. Including cysteine and phenylalanine, the CDR3 has 15 amino acids. This entry keeps only the CDR3 DNA: 45 bases, framed from base 1. Results and caveats for the whole study, not just this receptor: The baseline peripheral repertoire was partially replaced by infused TIL clonotypes, which then decayed over months, and no apparent association between persistence and response was found. Because the cohort was highly selected, with more treatment-naive, never-smoker and oncogene-addicted patients than is typical, generalizability is limited. The study protocol defined all tumor marker inferences as exploratory.

A word on this clone: Its antigen remains unidentified. Per-base qualities were not stored, and no clone one base away is much larger.

TCR beta CDR3 regions were amplified from genomic DNA with the immunoSEQ v3 hsTCRB kit using bias-controlled multiplex PCR. TCR libraries were sequenced on an Illumina NextSeq 500 to approximately 1.8 million read pairs for survey level or roughly 5-6.5 million for deep level. As for the authors' bioinformatics: The immunoSEQ Analyzer software assigned V, D and J genes, filtered out non-productive sequences, and reported clonality. Repertoires were compared using productive Simpson clonality and Morisita overlap index of productive TRB rearrangements between infused TIL and blood. The absolute count of a clonotype in blood was estimated by multiplying the lymphocyte count by the CD3+ fraction and by the productive frequency of the clone. TCRdb obtained this table from immuneACCESS and retained in-frame rearrangements with V and J assigned. These tables miss some clones; where compared with another copy, unresolved V genes account for less than half of the shortfall, and the remainder is unexplained. V and J calls and clone size are given by that table; D and trimming were obtained from the DNA. For this sample the table gives tens of thousands of clones, of which 73% were detected only once. Roughly 5.7% of the sample rests with the top ten.

Read against the paper, the sample's time point label means: pre-treatment sample, taken before nivolumab and TIL therapy. A phase I trial run at two centers enrolled adults with stage 4 NSCLC between October 2017 and 2020. Samples came from a single-arm, open-label phase I trial of tumor-infiltrating lymphocyte therapy with nivolumab in advanced non-small cell lung cancer. Mononuclear cells from blood collected in EDTA tubes were isolated on a Ficoll gradient and snap-frozen as pellets, and DNA was then extracted using a Qiagen mini-prep kit. The clonotype was recovered from a person aged 25-80 years with non-small cell lung cancer. The rearranged chain carries TRBV11-2 and TRBJ1-1; TRBD1 might be the D gene, on 6 matching bases. The source was blood, collected at baseline. The nucleotides read TGTGCCAGCAGGCTCCCTCTGGACAGTAACACTGAAGCTTTCTTT. It translates as CASRLPLDSNTEAFF.